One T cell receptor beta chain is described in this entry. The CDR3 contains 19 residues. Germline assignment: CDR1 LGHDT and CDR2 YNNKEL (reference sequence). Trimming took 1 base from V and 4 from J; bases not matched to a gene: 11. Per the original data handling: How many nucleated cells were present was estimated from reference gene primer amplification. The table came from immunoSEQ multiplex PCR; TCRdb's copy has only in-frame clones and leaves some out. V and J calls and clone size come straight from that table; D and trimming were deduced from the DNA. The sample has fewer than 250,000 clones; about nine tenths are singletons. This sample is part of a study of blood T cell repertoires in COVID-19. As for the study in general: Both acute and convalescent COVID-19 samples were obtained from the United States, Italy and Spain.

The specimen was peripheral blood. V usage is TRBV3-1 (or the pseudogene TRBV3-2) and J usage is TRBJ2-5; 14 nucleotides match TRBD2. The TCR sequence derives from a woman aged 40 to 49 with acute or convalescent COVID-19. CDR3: CASSQGLAGGNTPPETQYF. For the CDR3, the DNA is TGTGCCAGCAGCCAAGGACTAGCGGGGGGGAACACTCCCCCAGAGACCCAGTACTTC.